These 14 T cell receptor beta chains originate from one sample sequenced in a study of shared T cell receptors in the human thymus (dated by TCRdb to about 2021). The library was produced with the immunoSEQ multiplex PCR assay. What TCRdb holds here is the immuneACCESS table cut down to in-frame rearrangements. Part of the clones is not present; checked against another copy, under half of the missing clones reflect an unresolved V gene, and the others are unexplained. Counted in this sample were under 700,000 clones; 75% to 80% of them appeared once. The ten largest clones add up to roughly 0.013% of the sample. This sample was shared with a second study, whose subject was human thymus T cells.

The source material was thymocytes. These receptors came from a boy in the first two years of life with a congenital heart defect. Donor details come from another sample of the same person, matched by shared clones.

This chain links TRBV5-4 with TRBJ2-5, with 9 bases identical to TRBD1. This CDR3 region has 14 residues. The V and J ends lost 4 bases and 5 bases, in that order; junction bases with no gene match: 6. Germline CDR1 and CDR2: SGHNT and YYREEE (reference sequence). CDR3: CASSGDRGGETQYF. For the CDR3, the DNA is TGTGCCAGCAGCGGAGACAGGGGGGGGGAGACCCAGTACTTC.

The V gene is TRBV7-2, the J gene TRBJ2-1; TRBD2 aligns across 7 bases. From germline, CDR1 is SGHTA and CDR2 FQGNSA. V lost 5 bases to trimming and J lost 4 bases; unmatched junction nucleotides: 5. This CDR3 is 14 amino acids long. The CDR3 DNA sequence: TGTGCCAGCAGCGAGAGGACTAGGTACAATGAGCAGTTCTTC. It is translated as CASSERTRYNEQFF.

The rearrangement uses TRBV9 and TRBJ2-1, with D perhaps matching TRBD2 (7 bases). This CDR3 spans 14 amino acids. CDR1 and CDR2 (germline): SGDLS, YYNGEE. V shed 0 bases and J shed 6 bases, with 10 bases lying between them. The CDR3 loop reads CASSVVGGGNEQFF. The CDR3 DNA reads TGTGCCAGCAGCGTAGTAGGGGGGGGCAATGAGCAGTTCTTC.

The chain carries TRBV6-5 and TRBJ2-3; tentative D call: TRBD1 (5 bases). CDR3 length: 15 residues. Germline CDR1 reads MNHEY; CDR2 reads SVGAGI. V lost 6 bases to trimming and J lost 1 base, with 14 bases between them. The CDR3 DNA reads TGTGCCAGCAGCCCCGCCGGACACGGCACAGATACGCAGTATTTT. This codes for CASSPAGHGTDTQYF.

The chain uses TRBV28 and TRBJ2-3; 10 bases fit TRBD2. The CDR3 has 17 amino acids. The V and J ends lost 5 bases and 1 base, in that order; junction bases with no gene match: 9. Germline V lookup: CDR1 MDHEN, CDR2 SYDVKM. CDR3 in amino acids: CASSASPGTSGTDTQYF. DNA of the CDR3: TGTGCCAGCAGTGCCAGTCCCGGGACTAGCGGCACAGATACGCAGTATTTT.

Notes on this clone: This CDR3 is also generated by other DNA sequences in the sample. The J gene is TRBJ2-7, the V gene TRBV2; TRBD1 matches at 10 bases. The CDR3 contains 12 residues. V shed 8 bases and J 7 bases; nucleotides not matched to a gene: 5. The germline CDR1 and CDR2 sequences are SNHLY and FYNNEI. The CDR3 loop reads CASRDRGPEQYF. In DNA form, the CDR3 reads TGTGCCAGCCGGGACAGGGGTCCTGAGCAGTACTTC.

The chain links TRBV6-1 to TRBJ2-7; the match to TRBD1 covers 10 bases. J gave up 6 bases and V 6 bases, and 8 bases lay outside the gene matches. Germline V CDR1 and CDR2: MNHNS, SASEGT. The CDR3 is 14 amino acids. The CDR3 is CASSRQGAEAEQYF. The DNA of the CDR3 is TGTGCCAGCAGCCGACAGGGGGCGGAGGCCGAGCAGTACTTC.

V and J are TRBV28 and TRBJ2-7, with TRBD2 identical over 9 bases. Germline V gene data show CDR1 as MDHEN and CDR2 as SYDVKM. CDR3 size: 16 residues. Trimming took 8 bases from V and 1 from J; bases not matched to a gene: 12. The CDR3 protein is CASATSGSAVSYEQYF. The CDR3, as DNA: TGTGCCAGCGCTACTAGCGGGTCCGCTGTATCCTACGAGCAGTACTTC.

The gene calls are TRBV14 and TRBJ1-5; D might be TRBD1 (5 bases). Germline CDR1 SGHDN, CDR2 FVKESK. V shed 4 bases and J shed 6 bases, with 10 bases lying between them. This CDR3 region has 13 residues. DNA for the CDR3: TGTGCCAGCAGCCGAAATAGGGGTCAGCCCCAGCATTTT. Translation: CASSRNRGQPQHF.

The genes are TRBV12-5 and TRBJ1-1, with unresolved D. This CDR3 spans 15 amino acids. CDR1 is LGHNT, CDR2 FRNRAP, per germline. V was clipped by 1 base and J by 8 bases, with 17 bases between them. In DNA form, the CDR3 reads TGTGCTAGTGGTTTGGCAGGACCTCGGAGGACGGAAGCTTTCTTT. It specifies CASGLAGPRRTEAFF.

The CDR3 bases are TGTGCCAGCAGTTTAGCCTCGGACAGTCGAAACACTGAAGCTTTCTTT. Translating gives CASSLASDSRNTEAFF. The chain couples TRBV27 to TRBJ1-1; TRBD1 might be the D (6 bases). Germline loops: CDR1 MNHEY, CDR2 SMNVEV (reference sequence). This CDR3 has 16 residues. The germline V and J ends were trimmed by 2 bases and 2 bases, with 15 bases remaining between them.

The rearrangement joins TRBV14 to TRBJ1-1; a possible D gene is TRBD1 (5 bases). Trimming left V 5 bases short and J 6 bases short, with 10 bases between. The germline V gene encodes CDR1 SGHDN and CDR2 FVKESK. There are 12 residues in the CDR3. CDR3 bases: TGTGCCAGCAGCTCCAGGGTCGCTGAAGCTTTCTTT. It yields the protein CASSSRVAEAFF. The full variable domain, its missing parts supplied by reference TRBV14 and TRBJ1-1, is EAGVTQFPSHSVIEKGQTVTLRCDPISGHDNLYWYRRVMGKEIKFLLHFVKESKQDESGMPNNRFLAERTGGTYSTLKVQPAELEDSGVYFCASSSRVAEAFFGQGTRLTVV.

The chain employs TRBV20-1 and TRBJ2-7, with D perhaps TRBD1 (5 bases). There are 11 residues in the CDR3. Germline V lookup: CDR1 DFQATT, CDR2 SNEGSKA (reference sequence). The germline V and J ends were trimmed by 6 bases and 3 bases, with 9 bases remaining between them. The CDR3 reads CSALGVYEQYF. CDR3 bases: TGCAGTGCGCTAGGGGTCTACGAGCAGTACTTC.

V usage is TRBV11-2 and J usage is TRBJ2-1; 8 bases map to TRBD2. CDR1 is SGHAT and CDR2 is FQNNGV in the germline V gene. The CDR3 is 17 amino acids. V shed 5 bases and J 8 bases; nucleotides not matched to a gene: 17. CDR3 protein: CASSPPNGGTRAHEQFF. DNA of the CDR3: TGTGCCAGCAGCCCCCCGAACGGAGGGACTAGGGCCCATGAGCAGTTCTTC.